This TCR beta chain was found in a study of cytomegalovirus exposure and HLA in healthy donors. Comment on this clone: What it binds is not known.

CDR1 is SGDLS and CDR2 is YYNGEE in the germline V gene. V lost 5 bases and J 2 bases, leaving 14 bases between the germline ends. CDR3 size: 15 residues. Notes on the study in general: A few chains tied to CMV proved CMV antigen-specific in vitro. A previous analysis found most TCR beta V segments productive roughly 90% or roughly 30% of the time. It was reported that TCR beta sequences correctly inferred the HLA-A and HLA-B alleles for most subjects.

The PCR employed 60 Vbeta primers together with 13 Jbeta primers. Assay: immunoSEQ multiplex PCR; the TCRdb copy retains only in-frame clones and omits some. The top ten hold 0.8% to 1.3% of the sample, which has about 160,000 clones, 80% to 85% seen once. This chain connects TRBV9 to TRBJ1-3; maybe TRBD1 (5 bases). The sequence came from a man aged 25-45 years in good health and CMV-seronegative. The sample was PBMCs. CDR3: CASRPGGSAGNTIYF. DNA of the CDR3: TGTGCCAGCAGACCCGGGGGGTCTGCTGGAAACACCATATATTTT.